What follows is one T cell receptor (beta chain) and its context. These data belong to a study of blood T cell repertoires in COVID-19. Looking at the study overall: The origin of the acute and convalescent COVID-19 samples was the United States, Italy and Spain.

V lost 3 bases, J lost 8 bases, and 8 bases lay in between. The CDR3 spans 12 residues. TCRdb keeps only in-frame clones here, not all; method: immunoSEQ multiplex PCR. The sample lists about 230,000 clones; roughly four fifths were seen once. The TCR comes from a man aged 45-65 years with active or convalescent COVID-19. The V gene is TRBV12-3 or TRBV12-4, the J gene TRBJ2-1; D remains unclear. Input material: peripheral blood. The CDR3 DNA sequence: TGTGCCAGCAGTTTCCCTATCCATGAGCAGTTCTTC. This sequence encodes CASSFPIHEQFF.